This TCR beta chain was captured in a study of blood T cell repertoires in COVID-19. Study summary: Samples of COVID-19 (acute and convalescent) were obtained from the United States, Italy and Spain. PBMCs, B-cell-depleted T cells, or T cells provided the cDNA or gDNA that made up the material.

In the original analysis: The authors estimated nucleated cell counts from reference gene primer amplification. Assay: immunoSEQ multiplex PCR; the TCRdb copy retains only in-frame clones and omits some. D and trimming were read from the DNA, whereas the V and J calls and clone size are those reported in that table. The data show tens of thousands of clones, with around 90% seen just once and just under 2% held by the top ten. J lost 14 bases, V lost 5 bases, and 16 bases had no gene match. Germline CDR1 and CDR2: LNHDA and SQIVND (reference sequence). The CDR3 runs 16 residues. The chain links TRBV19 to TRBJ1-6; TRBD1 aligns across 9 bases. The material sequenced was peripheral blood. The receptor's source is a man in his fifties or sixties with active or convalescent COVID-19. The CDR3 nucleotides read TGTGCCAGTAGTGACTCGGACAGGGGCCTCGGGGGGGCCCTCCACTTT. It is translated as CASSDSDRGLGGALHF. Full variable domain (missing parts from reference TRBV19 and TRBJ1-6): DGGITQSPKYLFRKEGQNVTLSCEQNLNHDAMYWYRQDPGQGLRLIYYSQIVNDFQKGDIAEGYSVSREKKESFPLTVTSAQKNPTAFYLCASSDSDRGLGGALHFGNGTRLTVT.